Sequencing of this TCR beta chain was carried out in a study of PD-1 blockade in classical Hodgkin lymphoma. Findings of the study overall: Newly diagnosed patients were said to have less baseline TCR diversity than healthy donors did.

The protocol was immunoSEQ multiplex PCR, while the TCRdb copy is restricted to in-frame clones and leaves out a portion. The data contain about 24,000 clones, approximately 65% of them singletons. Indicated time point: cycle 4 day 1 (C4D1), after six to seven weeks of nivolumab. Relapse was seen in all patients after autologous stem cell transplantation, and brentuximab vedotin exposure was variable. A word on this clone: Its antigen remains unknown.

V dropped 2 bases and J dropped 5 bases, with 12 bases sitting between them. The CDR3 covers 14 residues. The germline gives CDR1 MNHEY, CDR2 SMNVEV (reference sequence). Sequences were derived from peripheral blood mononuclear cells (PBMCs), sampled before the fourth cycle of nivolumab. This clonotype originated in a human donor with classical Hodgkin lymphoma. The chain combines TRBV27 with TRBJ2-5; D gene uncertain. The CDR3 region has the DNA TGTGCCAGCAGTTTACGGTCAGACGGGGAGACCCAGTACTTC. Translation gives CASSLRSDGETQYF.